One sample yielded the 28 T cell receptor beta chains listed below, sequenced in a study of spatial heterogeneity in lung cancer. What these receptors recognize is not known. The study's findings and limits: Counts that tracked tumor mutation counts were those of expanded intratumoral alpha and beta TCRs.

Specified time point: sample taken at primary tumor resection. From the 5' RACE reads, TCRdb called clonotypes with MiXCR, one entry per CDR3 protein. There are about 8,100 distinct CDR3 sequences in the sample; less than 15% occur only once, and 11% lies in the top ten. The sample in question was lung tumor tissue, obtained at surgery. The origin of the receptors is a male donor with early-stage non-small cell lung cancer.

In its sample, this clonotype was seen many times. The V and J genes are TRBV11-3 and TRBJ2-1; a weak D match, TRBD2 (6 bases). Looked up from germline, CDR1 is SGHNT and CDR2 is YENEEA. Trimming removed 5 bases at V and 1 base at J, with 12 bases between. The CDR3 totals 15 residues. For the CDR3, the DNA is TGTGCCAGCAGCCTGTCTAGCGATTCCTACAATGAGCAGTTCTTC. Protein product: CASSLSSDSYNEQFF.

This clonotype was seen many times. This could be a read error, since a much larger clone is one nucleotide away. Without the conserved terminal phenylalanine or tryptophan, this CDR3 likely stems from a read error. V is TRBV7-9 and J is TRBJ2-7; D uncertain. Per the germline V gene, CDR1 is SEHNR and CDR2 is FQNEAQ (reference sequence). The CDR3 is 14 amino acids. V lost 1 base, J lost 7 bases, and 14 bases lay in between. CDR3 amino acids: CASSLGDFLWEQYS. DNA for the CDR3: TGTGCCAGCAGCTTAGGCGACTTCCTCTGGGAGCAGTACTCC.

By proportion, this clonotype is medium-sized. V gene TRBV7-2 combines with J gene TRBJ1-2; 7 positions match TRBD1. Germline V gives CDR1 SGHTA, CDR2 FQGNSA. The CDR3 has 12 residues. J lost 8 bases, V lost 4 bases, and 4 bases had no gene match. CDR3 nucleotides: TGTGCCAGCAGCTCCACAGGGGCGGGCTACACCTTC. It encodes CASSSTGAGYTF.

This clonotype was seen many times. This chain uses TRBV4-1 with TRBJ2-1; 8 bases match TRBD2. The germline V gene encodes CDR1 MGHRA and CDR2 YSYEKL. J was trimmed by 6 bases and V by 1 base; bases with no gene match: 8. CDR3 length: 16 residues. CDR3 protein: CASSQVAGGLFNEQFF. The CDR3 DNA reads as TGCGCCAGCAGCCAAGTGGCGGGAGGATTGTTCAATGAGCAGTTCTTC.

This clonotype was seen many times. CDR3 residues: CASSSAVSGSYEQYF. CDR3 DNA sequence: TGTGCCAGCAGTTCCGCGGTTAGCGGGAGCTACGAGCAGTACTTC. The rearrangement joins TRBV28 to TRBJ2-7, with TRBD2 matching over 9 bases. CDR3 length equals 15 residues. V lost 4 bases, J lost 3 bases, and 7 bases stayed unmatched. Germline CDR1 and CDR2: MDHEN and SYDVKM.

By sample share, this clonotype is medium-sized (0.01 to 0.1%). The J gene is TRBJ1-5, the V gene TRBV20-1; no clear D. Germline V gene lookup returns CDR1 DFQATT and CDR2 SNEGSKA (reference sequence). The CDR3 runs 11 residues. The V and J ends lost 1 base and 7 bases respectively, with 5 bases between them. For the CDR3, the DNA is TGCAGTGCTAGAGCGGGCCAGCCCCAGCATTTT. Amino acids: CSARAGQPQHF.

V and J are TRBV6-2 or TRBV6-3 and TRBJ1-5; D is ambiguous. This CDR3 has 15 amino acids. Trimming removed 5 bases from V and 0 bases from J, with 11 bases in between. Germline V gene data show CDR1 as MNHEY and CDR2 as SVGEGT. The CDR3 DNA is TGTGCCAGCAGTGTCAAACTTTATAGCAATCAGCCCCAGCATTTT. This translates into CASSVKLYSNQPQHF.

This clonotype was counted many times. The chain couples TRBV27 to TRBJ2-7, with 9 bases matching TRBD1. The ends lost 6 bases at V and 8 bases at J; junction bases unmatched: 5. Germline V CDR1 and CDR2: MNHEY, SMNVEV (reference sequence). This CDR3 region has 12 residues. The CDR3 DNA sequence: TGTGCCAGCAGGAAACAGGGGGCGAAGCAGTACTTC. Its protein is CASRKQGAKQYF.

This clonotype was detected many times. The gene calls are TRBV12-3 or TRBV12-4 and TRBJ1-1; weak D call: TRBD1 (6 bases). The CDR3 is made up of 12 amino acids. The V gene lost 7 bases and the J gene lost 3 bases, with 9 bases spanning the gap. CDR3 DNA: TGTGCCAGCAAGCAGGGGTACACTGAAGCTTTCTTT. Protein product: CASKQGYTEAFF.

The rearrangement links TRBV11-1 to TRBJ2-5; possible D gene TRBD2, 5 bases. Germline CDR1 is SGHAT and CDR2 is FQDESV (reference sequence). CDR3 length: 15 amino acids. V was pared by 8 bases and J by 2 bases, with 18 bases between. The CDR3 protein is CASGRLAGSQETQYF. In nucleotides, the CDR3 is TGTGCCAGCGGAAGGCTGGCGGGCTCACAAGAGACCCAGTACTTC.

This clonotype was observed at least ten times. Here the CDR3 reads CSAIDARTYEQYF. CDR3 nucleotide sequence: TGCAGTGCTATTGACGCGCGAACCTACGAGCAGTACTTC. The rearrangement links TRBV20-1 to TRBJ2-7; D gene unclear. The CDR3 length is 13 residues. V was trimmed by 4 bases and J by 2 bases, leaving 12 bases between them. Germline values: CDR1 DFQATT, CDR2 SNEGSKA (reference sequence).

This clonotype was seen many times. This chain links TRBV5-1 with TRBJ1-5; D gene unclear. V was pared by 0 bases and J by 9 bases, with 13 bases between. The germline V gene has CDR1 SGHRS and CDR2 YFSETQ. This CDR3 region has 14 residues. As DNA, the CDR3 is TGCGCCAGCAGCTTGGGGACGGCCGAGGGGCCCCAGCATTTT. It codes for CASSLGTAEGPQHF. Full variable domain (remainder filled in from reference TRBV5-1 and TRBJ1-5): KAGVTQTPRYLIKTRGQQVTLSCSPISGHRSVSWYQQTPGQGLQFLFEYFSETQRNKGNFPGRFSGRQFSNSRSEMNVSTLELGDSALYLCASSLGTAEGPQHFGDGTRLSIL.

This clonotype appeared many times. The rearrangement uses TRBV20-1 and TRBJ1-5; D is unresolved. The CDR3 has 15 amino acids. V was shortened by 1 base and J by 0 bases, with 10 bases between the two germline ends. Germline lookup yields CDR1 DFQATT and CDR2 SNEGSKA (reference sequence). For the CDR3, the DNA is TGCAGTGCTAGAGGGCCGGGTTTTAGCAATCAGCCCCAGCATTTT. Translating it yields CSARGPGFSNQPQHF.

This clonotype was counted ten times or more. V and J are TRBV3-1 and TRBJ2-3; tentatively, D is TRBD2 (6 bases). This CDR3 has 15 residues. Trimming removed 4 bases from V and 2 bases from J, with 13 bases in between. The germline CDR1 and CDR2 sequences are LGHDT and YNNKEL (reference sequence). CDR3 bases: TGTGCCAGCAGCCCTGGCGCGGGGACCACAGATACGCAGTATTTT. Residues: CASSPGAGTTDTQYF.

CDR3 DNA sequence: TGTGCCAGCAGCCCAAGCGGGGCGCCAGATACGCAGTATTTT. As protein: CASSPSGAPDTQYF. The rearrangement uses TRBV12-3 or TRBV12-4 and TRBJ2-3; 7 bases map to TRBD2. The V and J ends lost 6 bases and 4 bases, in that order; junction bases with no gene match: 7. CDR3 length: 14 amino acids.

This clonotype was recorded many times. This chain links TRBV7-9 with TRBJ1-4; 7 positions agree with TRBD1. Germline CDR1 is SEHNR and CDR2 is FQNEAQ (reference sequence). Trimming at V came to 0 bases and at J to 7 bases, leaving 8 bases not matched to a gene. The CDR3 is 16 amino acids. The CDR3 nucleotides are TGTGCCAGCAGCTTAGCCCGGACAGGCGCAGGTGAAAAACTGTTTTTT. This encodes CASSLARTGAGEKLFF. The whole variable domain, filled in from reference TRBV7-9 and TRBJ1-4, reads DTGVSQNPRHKITKRGQNVTFRCDPISEHNRLYWYRQTLGQGPEFLTYFQNEAQLEKSRLLSDRFSAERPKGSFSTLEIQRTEQGDSAMYLCASSLARTGAGEKLFFGSGTQLSVL.

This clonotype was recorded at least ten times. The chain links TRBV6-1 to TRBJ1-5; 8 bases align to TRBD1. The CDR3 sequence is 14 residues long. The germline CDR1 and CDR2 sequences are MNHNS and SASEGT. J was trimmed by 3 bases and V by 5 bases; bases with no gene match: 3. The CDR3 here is CASSLGQVNQPQHF. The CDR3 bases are TGTGCCAGCAGTTTGGGACAGGTCAATCAGCCCCAGCATTTT.

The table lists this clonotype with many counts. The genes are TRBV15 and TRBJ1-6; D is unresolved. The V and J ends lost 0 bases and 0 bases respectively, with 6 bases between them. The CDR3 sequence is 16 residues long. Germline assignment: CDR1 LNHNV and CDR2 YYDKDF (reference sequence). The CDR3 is CATSRDRSSYNSPLHF. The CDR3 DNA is TGTGCCACCAGCAGAGATAGGAGCTCCTATAATTCACCCCTCCACTTT.

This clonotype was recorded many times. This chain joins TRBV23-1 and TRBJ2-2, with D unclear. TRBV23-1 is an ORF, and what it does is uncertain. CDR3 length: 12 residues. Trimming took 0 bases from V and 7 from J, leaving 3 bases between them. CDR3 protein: CASSQSGGELFF. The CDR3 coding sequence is TGCGCCAGCAGTCAATCTGGCGGGGAGCTGTTTTTT.

The CDR3 DNA follows: TGTGCCAGCAGCCACTCTCGGACTAGCGGGAATGAGCAGTTCTTC. This codes for CASSHSRTSGNEQFF. This chain connects TRBV7-9 to TRBJ2-1; the match to TRBD2 covers 11 bases. Germline CDR1 is SEHNR and CDR2 is FQNEAQ (reference sequence). CDR3 length: 15 amino acids. Germline trimming cut 5 bases from V and 7 bases from J; bases unmatched to any gene: 7.

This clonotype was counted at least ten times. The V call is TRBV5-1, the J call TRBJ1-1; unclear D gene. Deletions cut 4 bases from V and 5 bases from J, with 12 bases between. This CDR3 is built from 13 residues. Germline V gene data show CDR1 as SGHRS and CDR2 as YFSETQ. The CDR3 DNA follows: TGCGCCAGCAGCCCCCGAGGGCAGACTGAAGCTTTCTTT. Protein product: CASSPRGQTEAFF.

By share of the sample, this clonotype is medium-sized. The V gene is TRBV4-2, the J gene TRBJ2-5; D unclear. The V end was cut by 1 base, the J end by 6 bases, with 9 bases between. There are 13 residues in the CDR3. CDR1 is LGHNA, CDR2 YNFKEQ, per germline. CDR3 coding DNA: TGTGCCAGCAGCCAAGCTGACCGCAAGACCCAGTACTTC. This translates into CASSQADRKTQYF.

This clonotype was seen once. The CDR3 nucleotides read TGCGCCAGCAGCTTGGGGGACCAGAGGAATGAGCAGTTCTTC. Translated, it gives CASSLGDQRNEQFF. The V call is TRBV5-1, the J call TRBJ2-1; D may match TRBD1 or TRBD2 (5 bases each). Germline loops: CDR1 SGHRS, CDR2 YFSETQ. CDR3 length equals 14 residues. The V end was cut by 0 bases, the J end by 7 bases, with 11 bases between.

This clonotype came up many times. The CDR3 DNA follows: TGTGCCACCAGCAGAGATTCTCGTTCACTAGCGAAAGGGACCTACGAGCAGTACTTC. This translates into CATSRDSRSLAKGTYEQYF. This sequence joins TRBV15 and TRBJ2-7; 7 bases are shared with TRBD2. Germline V gene data show CDR1 as LNHNV and CDR2 as YYDKDF (reference sequence). The CDR3 sequence is 19 residues long. Trimming at V came to 0 bases and at J to 2 bases, leaving 16 bases not matched to a gene.

CDR3 loop: CSATPTSGRAGVVHEQFF. The CDR3 nucleotides are TGCAGTGCTACCCCCACTAGCGGGAGGGCCGGTGTTGTCCATGAGCAGTTCTTC. V gene TRBV20-1 combines with J gene TRBJ2-1; TRBD2 agrees at 13 bases. V dropped 4 bases and J dropped 8; count of bases not matched to a gene: 17. Germline loops: CDR1 DFQATT, CDR2 SNEGSKA (reference sequence). This CDR3 has 18 residues.

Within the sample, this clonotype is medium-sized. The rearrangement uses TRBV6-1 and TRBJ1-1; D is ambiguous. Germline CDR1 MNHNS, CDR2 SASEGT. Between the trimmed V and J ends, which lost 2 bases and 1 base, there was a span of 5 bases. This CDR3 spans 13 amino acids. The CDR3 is CASSEKGNTEAFF. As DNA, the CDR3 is TGTGCCAGCAGTGAAAAGGGGAACACTGAAGCTTTCTTT.

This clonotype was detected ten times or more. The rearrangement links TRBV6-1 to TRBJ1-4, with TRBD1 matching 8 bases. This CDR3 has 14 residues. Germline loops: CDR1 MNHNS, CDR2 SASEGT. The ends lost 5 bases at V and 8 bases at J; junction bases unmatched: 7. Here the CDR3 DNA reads TGTGCCAGCAGTCTAGACAGGGGAGACGAAAAACTGTTTTTT. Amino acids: CASSLDRGDEKLFF.

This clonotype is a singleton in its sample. The CDR3 loop is CASSQDRGGPEAFF. Here the CDR3 DNA reads TGCGCCAGCAGCCAAGACAGGGGAGGTCCTGAAGCTTTCTTT. This chain connects TRBV4-1 to TRBJ1-1; perhaps TRBD1 as D (6 bases). CDR3 length equals 14 residues. The V end lost 0 bases, the J end lost 6 bases, and 11 bases lay between the germline ends. From germline, CDR1 is MGHRA and CDR2 YSYEKL.